A single sample is the source of the 14 T cell receptor beta chains below, sequenced in a study of blood T cell repertoires in COVID-19. Clones were read by immunoSEQ multiplex PCR, and TCRdb kept only the in-frame ones, dropping some. The sample carries 90,000 to 150,000 clones, 65% to 90% recorded once. Sequencing used peripheral blood. These receptors were collected from an elderly man with acute or convalescent COVID-19.

Here the CDR3 DNA reads TGTGCCAGCAGGACTAGCGGGGGTGCAGATACGCAGTATTTT. Translation gives CASRTSGGADTQYF. The J gene is TRBJ2-3, the V gene TRBV27; 12 bases are a match to TRBD2. The CDR3 sequence is 14 residues long. V shed 6 bases, J shed 4 bases, and the junction held 2 bases outside the gene matches. Germline values: CDR1 MNHEY, CDR2 SMNVEV (reference sequence).

The genes are TRBV28 and TRBJ1-2; D not certain. The germline V gene has CDR1 MDHEN and CDR2 SYDVKM. The length of the CDR3 is 19 residues. Trimming cost V 5 bases and J 4 bases, with 29 bases left between them. The CDR3 loop reads CASSRLGSPTSAAGYGYTF. As DNA, the CDR3 is TGTGCCAGCAGTCGCCTTGGGAGTCCAACCTCGGCGGCTGGCTATGGCTACACCTTC.

V is TRBV7-3 and J is TRBJ2-3; 9 nucleotides agree with TRBD2. Per germline, CDR1 SGHTA and CDR2 FQGTGA. This CDR3 is built from 15 residues. Losses at the gene ends were 4 bases for V and 4 bases for J; bases not matched to a gene: 6. CDR3 bases: TGTGCCAGCAGCTCCCTAGCGGGGTTGGCAGATACGCAGTATTTT. It codes for CASSSLAGLADTQYF.

V is TRBV5-1 and J is TRBJ1-5, with a tentative D call TRBD1 (6 bases). This CDR3 is 15 amino acids long. The germline CDR1 and CDR2 sequences are SGHRS and YFSETQ. Trimming took 1 base from V and 6 from J, leaving 14 bases between them. The CDR3 is CASSLSGAMSQPQHF. As DNA, the CDR3 is TGCGCCAGCAGCTTGTCAGGGGCAATGAGTCAGCCCCAGCATTTT.

The chain has TRBV30 and TRBJ2-7; TRBD2 matches at 9 bases. The CDR3 has 16 amino acids. With V trimmed by 1 base and J by 3 bases, 10 bases remained unmatched. Germline CDR1 and CDR2: GTSNPN and SVGIG (reference sequence). The CDR3 loop reads CAWSGRARTSVYEQYF. The DNA for the CDR3 is TGTGCCTGGAGTGGCAGGGCTAGGACTAGCGTCTACGAGCAGTACTTC.

This clone appeared a single time. The chain joins TRBV27 to TRBJ1-2, with a tentative D call TRBD1 (6 bases). Germline CDR1 is MNHEY and CDR2 is SMNVEV (reference sequence). V lost 6 bases, J lost 5 bases, and 16 bases lay in between. The CDR3 sequence is 14 residues long. CDR3 sequence reads: CASRLTWTEYGYTF. The CDR3 nucleotides read TGTGCCAGCAGACTGACCTGGACAGAGTATGGCTACACCTTC.

The chain couples TRBV12-3 or TRBV12-4 to TRBJ1-2; D is unresolved. The ends were cut back, 1 base at V and 8 bases at J, with 5 bases in the middle. The CDR3 runs 11 residues. The CDR3 DNA sequence: TGTGCCAGCAGTTTAGGCGGAGGCTACACCTTC. Its protein is CASSLGGGYTF.

The CDR3 sequence is CASSPSQGAILGANVLTF. CDR3 DNA sequence: TGTGCCAGCTCACCATCTCAGGGGGCAATATTGGGGGCCAACGTCCTGACTTTC. The chain links TRBV18 to TRBJ2-6; 8 nucleotides match TRBD1. This CDR3 comprises 18 residues. J gave up 4 bases and V 2 bases, and 10 bases lay outside the gene matches. Germline loops: CDR1 KGHSH, CDR2 LQKENI.

This chain uses TRBV6-2 or TRBV6-3 with TRBJ1-1; the D gene is possibly TRBD1 (6 bases). The CDR3 contains 17 residues. Germline loops: CDR1 MNHEY, CDR2 SVGEGT. With 5 bases removed from V and 0 bases from J, the gap between germline ends came to 19 bases. Written as DNA, the CDR3 is TGTGCCAGCAGTCCCAGGGGACGGCTCTGGATGAACACTGAAGCTTTCTTT. Protein sequence: CASSPRGRLWMNTEAFF.

V gene TRBV6-5 combines with J gene TRBJ2-2, with 11 nucleotides matching TRBD2. The CDR3 is made up of 14 amino acids. CDR1 is MNHEY, CDR2 SVGAGI, per germline. The ends lost 10 bases at V and 1 base at J; junction bases unmatched: 2. The CDR3 region is CAIGLAGNTGELFF. The CDR3 region has the DNA TGTGCCATCGGACTAGCGGGGAACACCGGGGAGCTGTTTTTT.

The chain has TRBV6-1 and TRBJ1-3, with 7 bases aligning to TRBD1. Trimming cost V 4 bases and J 4 bases; bases outside gene matches: 10. Germline CDR1 reads MNHNS; CDR2 reads SASEGT. This CDR3 is 16 amino acids long. The CDR3 DNA reads as TGTGCCAGCAGTGGGGCTGGGACAGTATCAGGAAACACCATATATTTT. The encoded protein is CASSGAGTVSGNTIYF.

The chain links TRBV19 to TRBJ1-4; D perhaps matches TRBD1 (6 bases). V was pared by 5 bases and J by 3 bases, with 13 bases between. The CDR3 loop spans 15 amino acids. CDR1 is LNHDA, CDR2 SQIVND, per germline (reference sequence). The CDR3 nucleotides read TGTGCCAGTAGTCCGCGACAGGTTCCTAATGAAAAACTGTTTTTT. Translated: CASSPRQVPNEKLFF.

Remarks on this clone: A read error may produce the germline difference seen at one junction end. The chain uses TRBV6-1 and TRBJ2-5, with 9 nucleotides matching TRBD1. The CDR3 is 15 residues long. Germline V CDR1 and CDR2: MNHNS, SASEGT. This CDR3 is CASREVGTGKETQYF. Written as DNA, the CDR3 is TGTGCCAGCAGGGAAGTCGGGACAGGGAAAGAGACCCAGTACTTC.

As for this clone: Mismatch with germline at one junction end may stem from a read error. V gene TRBV7-7 combines with J gene TRBJ2-2; D unresolved. Germline assignment: CDR1 SSHAT and CDR2 FNYEAQ (reference sequence). This CDR3 is 15 amino acids long. The CDR3 nucleotides read TGTGCTAGCAGCCCAAGAGAGAGCTTCACCGGGGAGCTGTTTTTT. Its translation: CASSPRESFTGELFF.